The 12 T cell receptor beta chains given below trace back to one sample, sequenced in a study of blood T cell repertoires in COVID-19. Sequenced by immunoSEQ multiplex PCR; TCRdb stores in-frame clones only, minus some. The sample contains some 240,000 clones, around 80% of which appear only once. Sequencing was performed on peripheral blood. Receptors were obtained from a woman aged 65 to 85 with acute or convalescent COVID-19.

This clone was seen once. DNA for the CDR3: TGTGCCAGCAGCCCGTGGGACAGGGGCTTCGGCTACACCTTC. Residues: CASSPWDRGFGYTF. This chain connects TRBV3-1 (or the pseudogene TRBV3-2) to TRBJ1-2; 10 bases align to TRBD1. Per the germline V gene, CDR1 is LGHDT and CDR2 is YNNKEL (reference sequence). The CDR3 runs 14 residues. The V gene end was trimmed by 4 bases and the J gene end by 8 bases; junction bases not matched to a gene: 7.

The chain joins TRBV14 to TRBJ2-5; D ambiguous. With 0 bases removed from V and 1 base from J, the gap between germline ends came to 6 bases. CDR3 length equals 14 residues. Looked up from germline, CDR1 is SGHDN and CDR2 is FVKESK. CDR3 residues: CASSQDTVQETQYF. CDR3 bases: TGTGCCAGCAGCCAAGATACAGTCCAAGAGACCCAGTACTTC.

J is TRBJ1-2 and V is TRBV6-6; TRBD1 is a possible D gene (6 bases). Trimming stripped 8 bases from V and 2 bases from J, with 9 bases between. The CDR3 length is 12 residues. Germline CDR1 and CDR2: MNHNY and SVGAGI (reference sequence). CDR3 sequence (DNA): TGTGCCAGCGGGGGCACCAACTATGGCTACACCTTC. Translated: CASGGTNYGYTF.

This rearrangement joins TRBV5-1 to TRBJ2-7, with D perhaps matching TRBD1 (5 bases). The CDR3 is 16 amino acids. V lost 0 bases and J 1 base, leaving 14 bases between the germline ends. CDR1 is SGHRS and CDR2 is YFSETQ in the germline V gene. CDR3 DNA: TGCGCCAGCAGCTTGGTGCTCACAGGAGTATCCTACGAGCAGTACTTC. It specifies CASSLVLTGVSYEQYF.

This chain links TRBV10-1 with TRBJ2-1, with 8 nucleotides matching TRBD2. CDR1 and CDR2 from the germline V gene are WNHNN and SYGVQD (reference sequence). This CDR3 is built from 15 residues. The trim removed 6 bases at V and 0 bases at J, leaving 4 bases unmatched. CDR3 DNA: TGCGCCAGCAGCCCCAGCGGGAGCTCCTACAATGAGCAGTTCTTC. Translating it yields CASSPSGSSYNEQFF.

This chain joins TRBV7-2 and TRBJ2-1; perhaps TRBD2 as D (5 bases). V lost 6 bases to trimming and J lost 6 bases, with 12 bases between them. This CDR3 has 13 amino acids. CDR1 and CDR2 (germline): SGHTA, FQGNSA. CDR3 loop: CASRPLSVNEQFF. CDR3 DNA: TGTGCCAGCAGGCCGCTTAGCGTCAATGAGCAGTTCTTC. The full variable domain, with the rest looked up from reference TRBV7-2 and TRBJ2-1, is GAGVSQSPSNKVTEKGKDVELRCDPISGHTALYWYRQSLGQGLEFLIYFQGNSAPDKSGLPSDRFSAERTGGSVSTLTIQRTQQEDSAVYLCASRPLSVNEQFFGPGTRLTVL.

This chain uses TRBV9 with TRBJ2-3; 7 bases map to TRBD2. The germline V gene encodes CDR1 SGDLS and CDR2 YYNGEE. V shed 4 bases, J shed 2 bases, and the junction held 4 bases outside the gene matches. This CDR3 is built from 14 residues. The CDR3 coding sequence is TGTGCCAGCAGCCCAAGCGGGGACACAGATACGCAGTATTTT. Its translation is CASSPSGDTDTQYF. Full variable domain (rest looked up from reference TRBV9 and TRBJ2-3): DSGVTQTPKHLITATGQRVTLRCSPRSGDLSVYWYQQSLDQGLQFLIQYYNGEERAKGNILERFSAQQFPDLHSELNLSSLELGDSALYFCASSPSGDTDTQYFGPGTRLTVL.

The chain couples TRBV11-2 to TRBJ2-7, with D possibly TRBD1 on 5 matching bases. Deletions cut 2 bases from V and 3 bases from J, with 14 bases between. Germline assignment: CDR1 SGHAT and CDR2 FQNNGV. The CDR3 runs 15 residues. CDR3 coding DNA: TGTGCCAGCAGCTTACAAGCCAGGGTCGGCTACGAGCAGTACTTC. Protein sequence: CASSLQARVGYEQYF.

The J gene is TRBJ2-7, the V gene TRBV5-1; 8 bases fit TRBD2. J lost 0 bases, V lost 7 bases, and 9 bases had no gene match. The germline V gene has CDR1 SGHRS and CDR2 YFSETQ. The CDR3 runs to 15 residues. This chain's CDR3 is CASHGGGPRSYEQYF. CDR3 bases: TGCGCCAGCCACGGCGGGGGGCCCCGCTCCTACGAGCAGTACTTC. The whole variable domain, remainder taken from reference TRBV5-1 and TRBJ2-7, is KAGVTQTPRYLIKTRGQQVTLSCSPISGHRSVSWYQQTPGQGLQFLFEYFSETQRNKGNFPGRFSGRQFSNSRSEMNVSTLELGDSALYLCASHGGGPRSYEQYFGPGTRLTVT.

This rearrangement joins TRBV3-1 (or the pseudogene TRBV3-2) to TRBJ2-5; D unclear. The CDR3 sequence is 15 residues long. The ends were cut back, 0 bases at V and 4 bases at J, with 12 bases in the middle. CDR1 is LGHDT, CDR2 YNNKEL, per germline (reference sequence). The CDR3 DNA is TGTGCCAGCAGCCAAGACGTTAATCCGAGAGAGACCCAGTACTTC. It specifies CASSQDVNPRETQYF.

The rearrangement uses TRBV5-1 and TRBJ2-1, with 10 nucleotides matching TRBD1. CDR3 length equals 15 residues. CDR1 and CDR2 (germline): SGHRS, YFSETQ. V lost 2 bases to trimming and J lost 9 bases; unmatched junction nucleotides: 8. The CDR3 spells CASSFQGQGQGEQFF. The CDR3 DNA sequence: TGCGCCAGCAGCTTCCAGGGACAGGGGCAAGGTGAGCAGTTCTTC.

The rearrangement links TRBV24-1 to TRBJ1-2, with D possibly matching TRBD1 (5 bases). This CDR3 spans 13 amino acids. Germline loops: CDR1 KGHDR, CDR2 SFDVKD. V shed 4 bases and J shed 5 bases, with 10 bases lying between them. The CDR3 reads CATSETQGYGYTF. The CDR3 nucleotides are TGTGCCACCAGTGAAACCCAGGGATATGGCTACACCTTC.